This T cell receptor (beta chain) emerged from a study of cytomegalovirus exposure and HLA in healthy donors. Broader study findings: For TCR beta chains, V- and J-gene trimming was later linked to a missense DCLRE1C variant.

For this clone: The antigen remains unidentified. Because the CDR3's place on the DNA is in doubt, the DNA is left out and the CDR3 is given as listed by TCRdb.

A multiplex PCR was run with 60 Vbeta primers and 13 Jbeta primers. Sequencing was performed with immunoSEQ multiplex PCR; in TCRdb, only in-frame clones are kept and a portion is missing. The sample yields about 140,000 clones, 73% seen once. This clonotype was sampled from a human donor in good health. Sequenced material: PBMCs.

The CDR3 loop is CASRGTEVLRSIF. The chain recombines TRBV27 with TRBJ2-3; TRBD1 reflects the table's D call only, with no check against the DNA. CDR1 is MNHEY and CDR2 is SMNVEV in the germline V gene (reference sequence). The CDR3 has 13 residues if both end residues are counted.